The 19 T cell receptor beta chains below all came from one sample that was sequenced in a study of cytomegalovirus exposure and HLA in healthy donors. 13 Jbeta primers and 60 Vbeta primers were used for the PCR. Using immunoSEQ multiplex PCR, the repertoire was profiled, and TCRdb retains in-frame clones only, with some absent. The sample shows roughly 100,000 clones, 63% of them seen only once. The sequencing sample was made of PBMCs. Every receptor here comes from a human donor in good health.

J is TRBJ2-7 and V is TRBV5-1; 8 nucleotides align to TRBD1. This CDR3 region has 16 residues. Germline-derived CDR1 and CDR2 are SGHRS and YFSETQ. With 1 base clipped from V and 0 bases from J, the junction kept 6 bases outside the gene matches. Here the CDR3 reads CASSLRTGWPSYEQYF. DNA for the CDR3: TGCGCCAGCAGCTTGAGGACAGGGTGGCCCTCCTACGAGCAGTACTTC.

On this clone: At one end, the junction sequence differs from germline, possibly due to a read error. The gene calls are TRBV19 and TRBJ1-2, with D uncertain. The CDR3 loop spans 17 amino acids. CDR1 LNHDA and CDR2 SQIVND come from the germline V gene (reference sequence). The CDR3 bases are TGTGCCGGTAGTATCTGGCGGGCTGGTACGACCCGGTATGGCTACACCTTC. It translates to CAGSIWRAGTTRYGYTF.

This rearrangement joins TRBV19 to TRBJ2-1, with unresolved D. CDR3 length equals 12 residues. Germline CDR1 is LNHDA and CDR2 is SQIVND (reference sequence). V gave up 4 bases and J gave up 7 bases, with 8 bases separating them. The CDR3 coding sequence is TGTGCCAGTAGTAACCGTGCGAATGAGCAGTTCTTC. Translating gives CASSNRANEQFF.

This chain links TRBV28 with TRBJ1-4; D gene uncertain. Germline V lookup: CDR1 MDHEN, CDR2 SYDVKM. The CDR3 spans 14 residues. Trimming removed 2 bases at V and 8 bases at J, with 12 bases between. Here the CDR3 reads CASSLGGREEKLFF. The CDR3 bases are TGTGCCAGCAGTTTAGGTGGGCGAGAAGAAAAACTGTTTTTT.

The chain combines TRBV28 with TRBJ1-5; a weak D match, TRBD1 (5 bases). The CDR3 loop spans 16 amino acids. Trimming removed 4 bases from V and 1 base from J, with 14 bases in between. Germline lookup yields CDR1 MDHEN and CDR2 SYDVKM. The CDR3 DNA reads as TGTGCCAGCAGTTCGGTGGGGGACTGGAGCAATCAGCCCCAGCATTTT. Translated, it gives CASSSVGDWSNQPQHF.

This clone was seen more than once but under ten times. DNA for the CDR3: TGCGCCAGCAGCCGTTTCACCGGGGAGCTGTTTTTT. Encoded protein: CASSRFTGELFF. The rearrangement joins TRBV5-1 to TRBJ2-2, with D uncertain. The CDR3 is 12 amino acids. Germline values: CDR1 SGHRS, CDR2 YFSETQ. V gave up 4 bases and J gave up 4 bases, with 5 bases separating them.

In its sample, this clone was seen a few times. The CDR3 loop is CASRAGLAGVGSYNEQFF. Here the CDR3 DNA reads TGTGCCAGCAGAGCCGGACTAGCGGGAGTCGGGTCCTACAATGAGCAGTTCTTC. The V and J genes are TRBV27 and TRBJ2-1; 13 bases align to TRBD2. This CDR3 is built from 18 residues. The trim removed 6 bases at V and 1 base at J, leaving 9 bases unmatched. Germline V gene sequence: CDR1 MNHEY, CDR2 SMNVEV (reference sequence).

This clone has a single count. This chain uses TRBV5-5 with TRBJ2-3, with TRBD2 as a possible D gene (5 bases). CDR1 is SGHKS, CDR2 YYEKEE, per germline (reference sequence). Trimming took off 2 bases at V and 6 bases at J, with 7 bases between the two ends. The CDR3 sequence is 12 residues long. The CDR3 sequence: CASSFERDTQYF. CDR3 coding DNA: TGTGCCAGCAGCTTCGAGCGGGATACGCAGTATTTT. The full variable domain, rest sourced from reference TRBV5-5 and TRBJ2-3, is DAGVTQSPTHLIKTRGQQVTLRCSPISGHKSVSWYQQVLGQGPQFIFQYYEKEERGRGNFPDRFSARQFPNYSSELNVNALLLGDSALYLCASSFERDTQYFGPGTRLTVL.

The chain recombines TRBV6-1 with TRBJ2-1; 12 bases fit TRBD2. CDR3 size: 14 residues. The germline V gene encodes CDR1 MNHNS and CDR2 SASEGT. V dropped 4 bases and J dropped 9; count of bases not matched to a gene: 4. The CDR3 loop reads CASSVLAGGGEQFF. For the CDR3, the DNA is TGTGCCAGCAGTGTTCTAGCGGGAGGGGGTGAGCAGTTCTTC.

V gene TRBV25-1 combines with J gene TRBJ2-3, with 10 positions matching TRBD2. V trimming: 4 bases; J trimming: 0 bases; junction bases outside the gene matches: 4. The V gene's germline CDR1 is MGHDK and CDR2 SYGVNS. The CDR3 loop spans 16 amino acids. CDR3 bases: TGTGCCAGCAGTGGAGGACTAGCGGATAGCACAGATACGCAGTATTTT. Amino acids: CASSGGLADSTDTQYF. Supplemented by reference TRBV25-1 and TRBJ2-3, the full variable domain reads EADIYQTPRYLVIGTGKKITLECSQTMGHDKMYWYQQDPGMELHLIHYSYGVNSTEKGDLSSESTVSRIRTEHFPLTLESARPSHTSQYLCASSGGLADSTDTQYFGPGTRLTVL.

This chain links TRBV19 with TRBJ1-4; D is possibly TRBD1 (5 bases). Germline assignment: CDR1 LNHDA and CDR2 SQIVND (reference sequence). V lost 6 bases and J 6 bases, leaving 8 bases between the germline ends. The CDR3 is made up of 12 amino acids. CDR3 in DNA: TGTGCCAGTAGCGTCAGGGATGAAAAACTGTTTTTT. This encodes CASSVRDEKLFF.

V and J are TRBV5-1 and TRBJ1-1; the D gene is possibly TRBD1 (5 bases). The CDR3 is 14 residues long. V was clipped by 4 bases and J by 1 base, with 11 bases between them. Germline lookup yields CDR1 SGHRS and CDR2 YFSETQ. CDR3 region: CASSQGVGNTEAFF. CDR3 nucleotides: TGCGCCAGCAGCCAAGGGGTTGGGAACACTGAAGCTTTCTTT.

The V and J genes are TRBV29-1 and TRBJ1-1; D may be TRBD1 (6 bases). There are 12 residues in the CDR3. Per germline, CDR1 SQVTM and CDR2 ANQGSEA. Trimming removed 7 bases from V and 6 bases from J, with 15 bases in between. Here the CDR3 reads CSAKDSAAEAFF. Written as DNA, the CDR3 is TGCAGCGCTAAGGACAGTGCCGCTGAAGCTTTCTTT.

This clone was detected only a few times. The V gene is TRBV5-8, the J gene TRBJ2-3; TRBD1 aligns across 10 bases. Germline CDR1 SGHTS, CDR2 YDEGEE. CDR3 length equals 17 residues. The V segment lost 1 base and the J segment 1 base; nucleotides outside the gene matches: 6. The CDR3 DNA reads TGTGCCAGCAGCTTGTTGGTAGGGACAGGGGGCACAGATACGCAGTATTTT. Translation gives CASSLLVGTGGTDTQYF.

This chain joins TRBV6-5 and TRBJ1-5; D call uncertain. V was clipped by 4 bases and J by 1 base, with 14 bases between them. There are 16 residues in the CDR3. Germline CDR1 is MNHEY and CDR2 is SVGAGI. CDR3 DNA sequence: TGTGCCAGCAGTTCCCTCACAGATCTGAGCAATCAGCCCCAGCATTTT. This encodes CASSSLTDLSNQPQHF.

This chain uses TRBV1 with TRBJ2-3; TRBD2 is the table's D call, not checked against the DNA. TRBV1 is an annotated pseudogene. This CDR3 contains 17 residues. The CDR3 nucleotides are TGCACCAGCAGCCCGGGACTAGCGGGAGGAGAGGGAGATACGCAGTATTTT. The encoded protein is CTSSPGLAGGEGDTQYF.

The V call is TRBV27, the J call TRBJ2-7; 9 nucleotides agree with TRBD1. The CDR3 contains 14 residues. The junction had 7 bases not matched to a gene; V was cut back by 8 bases and J by 2 bases. Germline V lookup: CDR1 MNHEY, CDR2 SMNVEV (reference sequence). The CDR3 DNA sequence: TGTGCCAGCGGGCCGCGGGACAGGGCCTACGAGCAGTACTTC. Its protein product is CASGPRDRAYEQYF.

This clone was observed a few times. This sequence joins TRBV9 and TRBJ2-3; D is possibly TRBD1 (6 bases). The CDR3 runs to 15 residues. V was clipped by 0 bases and J by 2 bases, with 10 bases between them. Per the germline V gene, CDR1 is SGDLS and CDR2 is YYNGEE. The CDR3 is CASSVAPGDTDTQYF. The CDR3 DNA reads as TGTGCCAGCAGCGTAGCCCCAGGGGACACAGATACGCAGTATTTT.

This chain joins TRBV7-9 and TRBJ1-1, with TRBD1 matching 10 bases. V lost 5 bases to trimming and J lost 5 bases; unmatched junction nucleotides: 11. The length of the CDR3 is 16 residues. The V gene's germline CDR1 is SEHNR and CDR2 FQNEAQ (reference sequence). The DNA of the CDR3 is TGTGCCAGCAGCGGCTTGACAGGGGGCTCGGGGACTGAAGCTTTCTTT. Translated: CASSGLTGGSGTEAFF.